The clone carrying this TCR beta chain came up a few times. Its antigen remains unknown. Trimming left V 3 bases short and J 0 bases short, with 17 bases between. Germline CDR1 is LNHDA and CDR2 is SQIVND (reference sequence). This CDR3 has 17 residues. The entry originates in a study of somatic mutations in cytotoxic T cells in rheumatoid arthritis. Study-wide background: Blood from the patient (around 27 ml EDTA) was drawn right after diagnosis, pretreatment. Whole-study results and caveats: No correction for multiple comparisons was applied to the slight TRBV07 underrepresentation in rheumatoid arthritis patients. A rise in CD8+ clonality with age was seen in rheumatoid arthritis patients but not in healthy controls.

Authors' methods: Patient CD8+ clones larger than 1% rarely matched published virus-specific TCRB sequences. Only in-frame clones appear in the TCRdb table, and some are missing; sequencing was by immunoSEQ multiplex PCR. V, J and clone size reflect that table, while D and trimming were determined from the DNA. The sample comprises roughly 30,000 clones, 82% of which are singletons, and 7.5% to 10% rests with the top ten. The specimen sequenced was CD8+ T cells sorted from blood. V usage is TRBV19 and J usage is TRBJ1-1; possibly TRBD1 for D (5 bases). The sequence derives from an adult with rheumatoid arthritis. CDR3 residues: CASSIRDRIILNTEAFF. For the CDR3, the DNA is TGTGCCAGTAGTATCCGAGACAGAATAATATTGAACACTGAAGCTTTCTTT.